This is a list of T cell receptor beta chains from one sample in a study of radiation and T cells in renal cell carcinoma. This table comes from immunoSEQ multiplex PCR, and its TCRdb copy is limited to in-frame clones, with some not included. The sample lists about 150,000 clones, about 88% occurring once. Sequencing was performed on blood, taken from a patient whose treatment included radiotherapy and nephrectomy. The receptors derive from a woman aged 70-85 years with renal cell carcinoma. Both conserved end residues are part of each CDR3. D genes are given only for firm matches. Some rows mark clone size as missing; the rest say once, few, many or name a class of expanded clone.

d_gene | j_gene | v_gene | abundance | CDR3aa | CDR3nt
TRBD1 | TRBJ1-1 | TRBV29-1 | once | CSVEPQGDTEAFF | TGCAGCGTTGAACCCCAGGGGGACACTGAAGCTTTCTTT
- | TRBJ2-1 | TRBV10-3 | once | CAISEEQLNEQFF | TGTGCCATCAGTGAGGAACAACTCAATGAGCAGTTCTTC
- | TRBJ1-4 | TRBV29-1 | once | CSVGAQGNEKLFF | TGCAGCGTGGGGGCCCAGGGAAATGAAAAACTGTTTTTT
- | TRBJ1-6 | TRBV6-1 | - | CASRSGTREFTLHF | TGTGCCAGCAGATCCGGGACAAGAGAATTCACCCTCCACTTT
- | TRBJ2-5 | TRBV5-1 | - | CASSLSGEETQYF | TGCGCCAGCAGCTTGAGTGGGGAAGAGACCCAGTACTTC
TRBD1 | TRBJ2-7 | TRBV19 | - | CASSPTGTGKSYEQYF | TGTGCCAGTAGTCCCACGGGGACAGGGAAGTCCTACGAGCAGTACTTC
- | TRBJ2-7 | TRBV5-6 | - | CASSLGIKSYEQYF | TGTGCCAGCAGCTTGGGGATTAAGTCCTACGAGCAGTACTTC
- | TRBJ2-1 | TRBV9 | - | CASSVSGGGAYNEQFF | TGTGCCAGCAGCGTCTCTGGAGGGGGGGCATACAATGAGCAGTTCTTC
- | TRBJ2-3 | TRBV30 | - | CAWSAASDTQYF | TGTGCCTGGAGCGCAGCGTCAGATACGCAGTATTTT
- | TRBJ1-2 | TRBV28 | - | CASSLVGVDYGYTF | TGTGCCAGCAGTTTGGTTGGGGTGGACTATGGCTACACCTTC
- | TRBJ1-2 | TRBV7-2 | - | CASSLFHAGAGVYGYTF | TGTGCCAGCAGCTTATTTCACGCCGGGGCAGGGGTCTATGGCTACACCTTC
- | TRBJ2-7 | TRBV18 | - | CASSPLINYEQYF | TGTGCCAGCTCACCACTAATCAACTACGAGCAGTACTTC
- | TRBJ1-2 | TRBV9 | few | CASSPGTTNYGYTF | TGTGCCAGCAGCCCAGGTACCACTAACTATGGCTACACCTTC
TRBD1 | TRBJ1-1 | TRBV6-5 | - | CASSYSGQGPEAFF | TGTGCCAGCAGTTACTCGGGACAGGGCCCTGAAGCTTTCTTT
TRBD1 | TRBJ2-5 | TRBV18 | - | CASSPPGTAQETQYF | TGTGCCAGCTCACCACCCGGGACAGCTCAAGAGACCCAGTACTTC
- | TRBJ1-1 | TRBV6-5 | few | CASSEGRTEAFF | TGTGCCAGCAGCGAAGGGCGGACTGAAGCTTTCTTT
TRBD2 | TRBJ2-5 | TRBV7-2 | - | CASSLSPTSGGARGTQYF | TGTGCCAGCAGCTTATCTCCGACTAGCGGGGGGGCAAGAGGGACCCAGTACTTC
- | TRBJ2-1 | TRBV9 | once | CASSPLYNSYNEQFF | TGTGCCAGCAGCCCTCTCTATAACTCCTACAATGAGCAGTTCTTC
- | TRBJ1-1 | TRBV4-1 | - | CASSQDENGWNTEAFF | TGCGCCAGCAGCCAAGATGAAAATGGGTGGAACACTGAAGCTTTCTTT
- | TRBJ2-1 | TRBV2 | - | CASSEEGSSYNEQFF | TGTGCCAGCAGTGAGGAGGGGTCCTCCTACAATGAGCAGTTCTTC
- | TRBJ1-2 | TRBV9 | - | CASSAREGSYGYTF | TGTGCCAGCAGCGCGAGAGAAGGGAGCTATGGCTACACCTTC
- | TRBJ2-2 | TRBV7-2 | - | CASSLQGSTGELFF | TGTGCCAGCAGCTTACAGGGGTCCACCGGGGAGCTGTTTTTT